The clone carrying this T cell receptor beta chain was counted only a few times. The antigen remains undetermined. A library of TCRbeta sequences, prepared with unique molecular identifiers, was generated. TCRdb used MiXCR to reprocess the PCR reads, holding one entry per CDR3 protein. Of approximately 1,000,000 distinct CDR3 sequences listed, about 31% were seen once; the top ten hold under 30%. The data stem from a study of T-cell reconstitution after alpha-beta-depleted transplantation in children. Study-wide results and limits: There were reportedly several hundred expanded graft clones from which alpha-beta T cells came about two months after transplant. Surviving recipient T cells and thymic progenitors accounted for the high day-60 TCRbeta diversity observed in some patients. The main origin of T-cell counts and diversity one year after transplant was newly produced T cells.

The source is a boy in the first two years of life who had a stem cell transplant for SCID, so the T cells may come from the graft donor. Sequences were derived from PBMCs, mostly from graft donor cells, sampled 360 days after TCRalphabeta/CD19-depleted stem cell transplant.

In DNA form, the CDR3 reads TGTGCCAGCAGGCCCGGGGCTAATTCACCCCTCCACTTT. The encoded protein is CASRPGANSPLHF. The chain couples TRBV6-1 to TRBJ1-6; D is perhaps TRBD1 (5 bases). This CDR3 spans 13 amino acids. V shed 6 bases and J shed 6 bases, with 9 bases lying between them. Germline CDR1 and CDR2: MNHNS and SASEGT.